This T cell receptor beta chain was identified during a study of Graves' ophthalmopathy and Graves' hyperthyroidism. At the level of the study: Over 18 months of follow-up, stable hyperthyroidism required that no ophthalmopathy appear.

Overall study results and limits: In separating ophthalmopathy from stable hyperthyroidism, a 13-signature model achieved less than 90% sensitivity and about 80% specificity. Ophthalmopathy progression predictions by the model showed 72.22% specificity and approximately 67% sensitivity. Among expanded thyroid clonotypes above 0.001 frequency, most also occurred in blood.

The CDR3 length is 14 residues. Trimming at V came to 7 bases and at J to 3 bases, leaving 7 bases not matched to a gene. Germline CDR1 and CDR2: MNHEY and SVGAGI. At least ten counts were recorded for this clonotype. Its antigen is not identified. Beta-chain TCR CDR3 regions were amplified from RNA transcripts. A first-round RT-PCR used HTBI primers, followed by a second-round multiplex PCR. TCRdb reanalysed the multiplex PCR reads using MiXCR and keeps one entry per CDR3 protein. The data show over a million distinct CDR3 sequences, less than 45% seen once. The sequenced material came from peripheral blood or thyroid tissue (not recorded which). This sequence was found in an adult man with Graves' hyperthyroidism. V usage is TRBV6-5 and J usage is TRBJ2-7, with 9 bases fitting TRBD1. The CDR3 DNA sequence: TGTGCCAGCACTAACGGGGACAGGGTCTACGAGCAGTACTTC. Translated, it gives CASTNGDRVYEQYF.